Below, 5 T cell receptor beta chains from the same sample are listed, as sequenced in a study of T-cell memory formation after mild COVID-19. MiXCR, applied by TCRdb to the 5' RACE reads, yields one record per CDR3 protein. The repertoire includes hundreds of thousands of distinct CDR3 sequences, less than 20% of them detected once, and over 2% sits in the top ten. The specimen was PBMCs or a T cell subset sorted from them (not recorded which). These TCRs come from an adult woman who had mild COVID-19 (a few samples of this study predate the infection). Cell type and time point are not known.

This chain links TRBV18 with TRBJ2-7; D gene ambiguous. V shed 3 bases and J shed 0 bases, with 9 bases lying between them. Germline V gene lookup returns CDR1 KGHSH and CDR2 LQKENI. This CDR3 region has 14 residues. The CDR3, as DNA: TGTGCCAGCTCACCGCCAGCCAACTCCTACGAGCAGTACTTC. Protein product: CASSPPANSYEQYF.

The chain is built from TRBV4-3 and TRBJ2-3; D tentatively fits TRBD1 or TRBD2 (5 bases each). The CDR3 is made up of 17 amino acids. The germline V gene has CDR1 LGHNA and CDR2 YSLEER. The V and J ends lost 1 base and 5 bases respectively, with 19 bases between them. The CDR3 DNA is TGCGCCAGCAGCCAAGGAGTTAGGGGAGAGCTAATAGATACGCAGTATTTT. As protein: CASSQGVRGELIDTQYF.

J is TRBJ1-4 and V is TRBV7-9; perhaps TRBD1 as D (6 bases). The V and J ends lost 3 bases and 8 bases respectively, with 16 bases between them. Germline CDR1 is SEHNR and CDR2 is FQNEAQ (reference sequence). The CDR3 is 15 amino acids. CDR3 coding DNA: TGTGCCAGCAGCTTTCCAGGGAGGGGGGAAGAAAAACTGTTTTTT. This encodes CASSFPGRGEEKLFF.

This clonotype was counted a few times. The CDR3 bases are TGTGCCAGCAGTTTCTCGGACAGAGTGGTTTCACCCCTCCACTTT. Translated, it gives CASSFSDRVVSPLHF. The chain joins TRBV28 to TRBJ1-6, with D perhaps matching TRBD1 (6 bases). Trimming left V 3 bases short and J 9 bases short, with 15 bases between. Germline V gene sequence: CDR1 MDHEN, CDR2 SYDVKM. The CDR3 runs to 15 residues.

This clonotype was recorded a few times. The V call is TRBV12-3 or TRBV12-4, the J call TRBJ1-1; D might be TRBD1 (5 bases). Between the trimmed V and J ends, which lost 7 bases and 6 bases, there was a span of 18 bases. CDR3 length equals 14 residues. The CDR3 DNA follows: TGTGCCAGCACCAGTGCGGGGGTAAACGCTGAAGCTTTCTTT. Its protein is CASTSAGVNAEAFF.